These 2 T cell receptor delta chains were all obtained from the same sample, sequenced in a study of gamma-delta chains in newborns, infants, children. TCRdb redid clone calling on the reads using CATT. The sample has around 5,000 delta-chain clones, 2.7% seen once. Sequenced material: blood. These receptors originate from a child who was a newborn, infant or young child, either healthy, febrile or measles-vaccinated (not recorded which).

Details on this clone: Different DNA sequences within this sample yield the same CDR3. The chain carries TRDV2 and TRDJ3, with D hard to call. Trimming pared 3 bases from V and 4 bases from J, leaving 6 bases between. The CDR3 is 14 amino acids. The germline gives CDR1 GEAIGNYY, CDR2 EKD. The CDR3, as DNA: TGTGCCTGTGACCCCGTGTGGGACACCCGACAGATGTTTTTC. Protein: CACDPVWDTRQMFF.

This clone came up a few times. Other nucleotide sequences in the sample specify the same CDR3. The chain links TRDV2 to TRDJ3; 10 bases line up with TRDD3. V trimming: 1 base; J trimming: 1 base; junction bases outside the gene matches: 3. CDR3 length equals 18 residues. Germline V gives CDR1 GEAIGNYY, CDR2 EKD. CDR3 amino acids: CACDTGGYLSWDTRQMFF. The CDR3, as DNA: TGTGCCTGTGACACTGGGGGATACCTTTCCTGGGACACCCGACAGATGTTTTTC.